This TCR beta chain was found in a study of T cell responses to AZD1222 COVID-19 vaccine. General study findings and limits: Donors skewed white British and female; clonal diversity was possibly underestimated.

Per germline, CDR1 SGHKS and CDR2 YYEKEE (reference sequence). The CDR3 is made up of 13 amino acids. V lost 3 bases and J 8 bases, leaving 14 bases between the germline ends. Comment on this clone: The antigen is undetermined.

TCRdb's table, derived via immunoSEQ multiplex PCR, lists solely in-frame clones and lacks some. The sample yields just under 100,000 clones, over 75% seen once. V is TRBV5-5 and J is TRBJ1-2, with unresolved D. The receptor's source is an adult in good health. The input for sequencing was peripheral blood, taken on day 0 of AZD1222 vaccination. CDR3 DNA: TGTGCCAGCAGCTGGGGTACCTATGGCGGCTACACCTTC. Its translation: CASSWGTYGGYTF.